The clone carrying this T cell receptor (beta chain) has just a few counts. Germline CDR1 and CDR2: KGHDR and SFDVKD. The V end lost 4 bases, the J end lost 1 base, and 8 bases lay between the germline ends. The CDR3 contains 14 residues. Reverse transcription of approximately 520 ng total RNA with a constant-region primer produced TCR beta cDNA. Three-round nested multiplex PCR performed with slightly modified ARM-PCR produced the TCR beta libraries. For approximately 11 cycles apiece, the opening two PCR rounds ran with TRBV1-TRBV30 forward primers and a C-beta reverse primer. One entry per CDR3 protein results from TCRdb running MiXCR on the multiplex PCR reads. Here the sample spans about 100,000 distinct CDR3 sequences, about 62% being singletons. This specimen belongs to a study of tumor-infiltrating lymphocytes in primary liver carcinoma. Co-extracted RNA and DNA came from roughly 20-30 mg of unsorted bulk tissue.

The sequencing sample was made of liver tumor tissue from sampling region 2. Subset: tumor region T2, inferior pole. The genes are TRBV24-1 and TRBJ2-3; D remains ambiguous. This clonotype originated in a woman in her fifties or sixties with primary liver carcinoma and hepatitis B virus infection. CDR3 nucleotide sequence: TGTGCCACCAGTGAACGGACCCGCACAGATACGCAGTATTTT. Translated: CATSERTRTDTQYF.